The 9 T cell receptor beta chains below all came from one sample that was sequenced in a study of low-dose radiotherapy and immunotherapy resistance in tumors. TRAV- and TRBV-specific primers, spanning alpha and beta chains, primed first-strand cDNA. TCR amplification ran 15 to 25 PCR cycles using constant-region and V-primer adapter primers. One entry per CDR3 protein, called by TCRdb with MiXCR from the reads. The sample lists some 57,000 distinct CDR3 sequences, approximately 22% occurring once. The sample's time point: after trial treatment. The treatment here: LDRT plus nivolumab, ipilimumab, low-dose cyclophosphamide and aspirin (RACIN trial). This sample comprised PBMCs, obtained after low-dose radiotherapy plus immunotherapy. The receptors here all came from a male donor with prostate cancer.

This chain joins TRBV4-1 and TRBJ2-3, with TRBD2 identical over 7 bases. Germline V gene sequence: CDR1 MGHRA, CDR2 YSYEKL. V gave up 4 bases and J gave up 1 base; unmatched junction bases: 8. This CDR3 has 16 residues. CDR3 amino acids: CASSPRLAERTDTQYF. CDR3 coding DNA: TGCGCCAGCAGCCCCCGCCTAGCGGAACGCACAGATACGCAGTATTTT.

Concerning this clonotype itself: Only one base separates this from a far larger clonotype, so it likely reflects a read error. V and J are TRBV6-1 and TRBJ2-1, with 10 positions matching TRBD1. From germline, CDR1 is MNHNS and CDR2 SASEGT. There are 14 residues in the CDR3. V dropped 5 bases and J dropped 10; count of bases not matched to a gene: 8. DNA of the CDR3: TGTGCCAGCAGTTCGGGACAGGGGAGGGTCGAGCAGTTCTTC. This codes for CASSSGQGRVEQFF.

Within the sample, this clonotype is medium-sized. This chain joins TRBV28 and TRBJ2-5, with D possibly matching TRBD2 (5 bases). Germline V lookup: CDR1 MDHEN, CDR2 SYDVKM. CDR3 length equals 13 residues. V was cut by 3 bases and J by 7 bases, with 12 bases left in between. The CDR3 region is CASSFLGVVTQYF. DNA for the CDR3: TGTGCCAGCAGTTTCCTCGGGGTGGTGACCCAGTACTTC.

This clonotype was seen ten or more times. The chain uses TRBV11-3 and TRBJ2-2, with 8 bases that match TRBD2. The germline gives CDR1 SGHNT, CDR2 YENEEA. V gave up 5 bases and J gave up 6 bases; unmatched junction bases: 14. The CDR3 runs 17 residues. The CDR3 sequence is CASSKKKNLAGSGELFF. CDR3 nucleotides: TGTGCCAGCAGCAAGAAGAAAAACTTAGCGGGATCCGGGGAGCTGTTTTTT.

This clonotype came up many times. V usage is TRBV9 and J usage is TRBJ2-2, with D unclear. Trimming stripped 4 bases from V and 3 bases from J, with 13 bases between. The CDR3 covers 15 residues. Germline CDR1 is SGDLS and CDR2 is YYNGEE. The CDR3, as DNA: TGTGCCAGCAGCCCCAAAGGCGGTTACACCGGGGAGCTGTTTTTT. This gives the protein CASSPKGGYTGELFF.

This chain uses TRBV20-1 with TRBJ2-3, with 9 bases lining up with TRBD2. The V segment lost 5 bases and the J segment 4 bases; nucleotides outside the gene matches: 4. Germline CDR1 DFQATT, CDR2 SNEGSKA (reference sequence). CDR3 length: 13 residues. CDR3 residues: CSAFSGSADTQYF. The DNA for the CDR3 is TGCAGTGCTTTTAGCGGGAGCGCAGATACGCAGTATTTT.

At least ten counts were recorded for this clonotype. This chain joins TRBV28 and TRBJ2-2; TRBD1 might be the D (5 bases). The CDR3 totals 14 residues. The germline V gene encodes CDR1 MDHEN and CDR2 SYDVKM. Trimming removed 6 bases at V and 0 bases at J, with 8 bases between. DNA of the CDR3: TGTGCCAGCAGGTGGACAACGAACACCGGGGAGCTGTTTTTT. This sequence encodes CASRWTTNTGELFF. The full variable domain, with the rest looked up from reference TRBV28 and TRBJ2-2, is DVKVTQSSRYLVKRTGEKVFLECVQDMDHENMFWYRQDPGLGLRLIYFSYDVKMKEKGDIPEGYSVSREKKERFSLILESASTNQTSMYLCASRWTTNTGELFFGEGSRLTVL.

This clonotype has at least ten counts. DNA of the CDR3: TGCGCCAGCAGCTTGGACACGGGAAGGGATGAGCAGTTCTTC. Amino acid sequence: CASSLDTGRDEQFF. This chain joins TRBV5-1 and TRBJ2-1; D is perhaps TRBD2 (5 bases). V dropped 0 bases and J dropped 8 bases, with 12 bases sitting between them. The CDR3 contains 14 residues. CDR1 and CDR2 from the germline V gene are SGHRS and YFSETQ.

Details on this clonotype: This is likely an artifact of a read error, given a far larger clone one base away. This chain joins TRBV5-4 and TRBJ2-7; a weak D match, TRBD2 (5 bases). The V gene lost 4 bases and the J gene lost 7 bases, with 24 bases spanning the gap. Germline V lookup: CDR1 SGHNT, CDR2 YYREEE (reference sequence). The CDR3 totals 16 residues. CDR3: CASSTQLDTNYNEQYF. The CDR3 DNA sequence: TGTGCCAGCAGCACGCAACTAGATACCAACTACAATGAGCAGTACTTC.